The 9 T cell receptor beta chains reported below all come from one sample, sequenced in a study of shared T cell receptors in the human thymus (TCRdb year 2021). The library was produced with the immunoSEQ multiplex PCR assay. TCRdb carries this immuneACCESS record with in-frame sequences only. Its versions omit some clonotypes, under half of them owing to an unresolved V gene in the studies checked, with the rest unexplained. The sample table records some 640,000 clones; roughly 86% of these occur just once. Just under 0.0095% of the sample belongs to the ten largest clones. These data were also reused for a study on human thymus T cells.

The specimen was thymocytes. Source of these receptors: a boy under two years old with a congenital heart defect. Donor details come from another sample of the same person, matched by shared clones.

The chain has TRBV13 and TRBJ2-3; 9 bases align to TRBD2. Germline CDR1 is PRHDT and CDR2 is FYEKMQ (reference sequence). CDR3 length: 17 residues. The V gene end was trimmed by 5 bases and the J gene end by 2 bases; junction bases not matched to a gene: 11. CDR3 nucleotides: TGTGCCAGCAGCCACTGGCGGCGGGGGGGCGTCACAGATACGCAGTATTTT. Its protein is CASSHWRRGGVTDTQYF.

The chain is built from TRBV5-5 and TRBJ2-1, with TRBD2 as a possible D gene (5 bases). V was cut by 0 bases and J by 4 bases, with 11 bases left in between. From germline, CDR1 is SGHKS and CDR2 YYEKEE (reference sequence). The CDR3 spans 15 residues. CDR3 sequence: CASSLGPSRYNEQFF. The CDR3, as DNA: TGTGCCAGCAGCTTGGGTCCTAGCAGGTACAATGAGCAGTTCTTC. The full variable domain, rest sourced from reference TRBV5-5 and TRBJ2-1, is DAGVTQSPTHLIKTRGQQVTLRCSPISGHKSVSWYQQVLGQGPQFIFQYYEKEERGRGNFPDRFSARQFPNYSSELNVNALLLGDSALYLCASSLGPSRYNEQFFGPGTRLTVL.

The chain combines TRBV27 with TRBJ1-1; 8 bases match TRBD1. Germline assignment: CDR1 MNHEY and CDR2 SMNVEV (reference sequence). The V segment lost 6 bases and the J segment 1 base; nucleotides outside the gene matches: 4. This CDR3 spans 14 amino acids. CDR3: CASRDRDGNTEAFF. The CDR3 DNA sequence: TGTGCCAGCAGGGACAGGGATGGGAACACTGAAGCTTTCTTT.

The chain uses TRBV19 and TRBJ1-5; 8 bases agree with TRBD1. V lost 5 bases and J lost 6; bases outside the gene matches: 6. The CDR3 runs 14 residues. Germline V gene lookup returns CDR1 LNHDA and CDR2 SQIVND (reference sequence). The CDR3 DNA reads TGTGCCAGTAGTGCCCAGGGGGCTGCTCAGCCCCAGCATTTT. As protein: CASSAQGAAQPQHF. The full variable domain, completed using reference TRBV19 and TRBJ1-5, is DGGITQSPKYLFRKEGQNVTLSCEQNLNHDAMYWYRQDPGQGLRLIYYSQIVNDFQKGDIAEGYSVSREKKESFPLTVTSAQKNPTAFYLCASSAQGAAQPQHFGDGTRLSIL.

The chain joins TRBV15 to TRBJ2-2; 11 bases agree with TRBD1. The CDR3 has 17 amino acids. Trimming removed 0 bases from V and 7 bases from J; junction bases left unmatched: 7. From germline, CDR1 is LNHNV and CDR2 YYDKDF (reference sequence). The CDR3 spells CATSRDRTGGAIGELFF. In nucleotides, the CDR3 is TGTGCCACCAGCAGAGACAGGACAGGGGGCGCGATCGGGGAGCTGTTTTTT.

The chain joins TRBV7-2 to TRBJ2-7; 7 bases align to TRBD2. This CDR3 spans 16 amino acids. Germline CDR1 reads SGHTA; CDR2 reads FQGNSA. Trimming at V came to 1 base and at J to 2 bases, leaving 8 bases not matched to a gene. The CDR3 nucleotides read TGTGCCAGCAGCTTAGTATGTGGGAGGGCCGCCTACGAGCAGTACTTC. Its translation: CASSLVCGRAAYEQYF.

The V gene is TRBV5-1, the J gene TRBJ1-2; 7 bases align to TRBD1. This CDR3 has 12 amino acids. Germline V lookup: CDR1 SGHRS, CDR2 YFSETQ. With V trimmed by 7 bases and J by 4 bases, 4 bases remained unmatched. CDR3 protein: CASAGGPYGYTF. CDR3 bases: TGCGCCAGCGCAGGGGGGCCCTATGGCTACACCTTC. The entire variable domain, with the rest obtained from reference TRBV5-1 and TRBJ1-2, is as follows: KAGVTQTPRYLIKTRGQQVTLSCSPISGHRSVSWYQQTPGQGLQFLFEYFSETQRNKGNFPGRFSGRQFSNSRSEMNVSTLELGDSALYLCASAGGPYGYTFGSGTRLTVV.

The V call is TRBV7-2, the J call TRBJ2-5; a weak D match, TRBD1 (6 bases). V lost 1 base and J 5 bases, leaving 20 bases between the germline ends. Germline V gene data show CDR1 as SGHTA and CDR2 as FQGNSA. The CDR3 sequence is 17 residues long. The CDR3: CASSLGTRGCWLETQYF. DNA for the CDR3: TGTGCCAGCAGCTTAGGGACCAGGGGTTGCTGGTTGGAGACCCAGTACTTC.

This clone has just a few counts. The chain carries TRBV7-3 and TRBJ1-6; 9 bases align to TRBD1. From germline, CDR1 is SGHTA and CDR2 FQGTGA. CDR3 length equals 14 residues. V lost 4 bases to trimming and J lost 7 bases; unmatched junction nucleotides: 2. Here the CDR3 reads CASSYGQGNSPLHF. The CDR3 coding sequence is TGTGCCAGCAGCTACGGACAGGGGAATTCACCCCTCCACTTT.